The present entry profiles one T cell receptor (beta chain) with its context. The record originates from a study of blood T cells in healthy people across ages. Looked up from germline, CDR1 is SNHLY and CDR2 is FYNNEI. CDR3 size: 13 residues. After removal of 5 bases from V and 4 bases from J, the junction contained 4 bases not matched to a gene. A J-beta primer mix and a sample-barcoded 5' primer were used in a second PCR of about 7 to 12 cycles. MiXCR, run by TCRdb on the 5' RACE reads, gives a single entry per CDR3 protein. Among roughly 2 million distinct CDR3 sequences listed, around half were seen once.

Input material: blood. The TCR was taken from a woman aged 40 to 50 in good health. V and J are TRBV2 and TRBJ1-1; 7 bases are a match to TRBD1. The CDR3 sequence is CASSWDRFTEAFF. CDR3 in DNA: TGTGCCAGCAGTTGGGACAGATTCACTGAAGCTTTCTTT.